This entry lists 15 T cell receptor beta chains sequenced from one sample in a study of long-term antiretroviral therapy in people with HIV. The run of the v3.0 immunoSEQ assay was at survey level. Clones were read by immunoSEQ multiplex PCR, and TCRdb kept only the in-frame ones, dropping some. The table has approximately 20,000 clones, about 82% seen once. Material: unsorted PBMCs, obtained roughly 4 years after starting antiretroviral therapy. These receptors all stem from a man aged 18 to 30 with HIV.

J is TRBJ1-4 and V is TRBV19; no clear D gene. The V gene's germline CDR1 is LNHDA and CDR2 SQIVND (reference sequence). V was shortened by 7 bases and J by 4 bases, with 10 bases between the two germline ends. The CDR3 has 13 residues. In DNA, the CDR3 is TGTGCCAGTACTGGGCAGTTTAATGAAAAACTGTTTTTT. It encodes CASTGQFNEKLFF.

The CDR3 loop reads CASSLGGRFNEKLFF. CDR3 coding DNA: TGTGCCAGCAGCTTGGGTGGAAGGTTTAATGAAAAACTGTTTTTT. The rearrangement joins TRBV5-8 to TRBJ1-4; no clear D gene. This CDR3 spans 15 amino acids. Germline assignment: CDR1 SGHTS and CDR2 YDEGEE. The V end lost 0 bases, the J end lost 4 bases, and 10 bases lay between the germline ends.

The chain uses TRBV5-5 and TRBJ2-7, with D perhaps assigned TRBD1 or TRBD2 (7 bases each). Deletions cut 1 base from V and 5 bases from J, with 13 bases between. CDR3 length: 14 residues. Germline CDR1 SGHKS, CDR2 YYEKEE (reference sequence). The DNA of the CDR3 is TGTGCCAGCAGCTTGCCAGGGGGGGACCACGAGCAGTACTTC. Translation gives CASSLPGGDHEQYF.

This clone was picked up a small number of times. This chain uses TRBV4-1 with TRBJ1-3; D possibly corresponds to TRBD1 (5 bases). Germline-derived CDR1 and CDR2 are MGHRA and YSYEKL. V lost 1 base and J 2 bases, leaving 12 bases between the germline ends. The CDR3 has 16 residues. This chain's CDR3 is CASSQGRDLAGNTIYF. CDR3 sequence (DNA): TGCGCCAGCAGCCAAGGGAGGGACTTAGCTGGAAACACCATATATTTT.

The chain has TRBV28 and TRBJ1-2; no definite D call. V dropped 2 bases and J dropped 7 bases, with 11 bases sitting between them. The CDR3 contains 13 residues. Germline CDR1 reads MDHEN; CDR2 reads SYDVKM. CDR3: CASSLDHESGYTF. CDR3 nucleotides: TGTGCCAGCAGTTTAGACCATGAGAGTGGCTACACCTTC.

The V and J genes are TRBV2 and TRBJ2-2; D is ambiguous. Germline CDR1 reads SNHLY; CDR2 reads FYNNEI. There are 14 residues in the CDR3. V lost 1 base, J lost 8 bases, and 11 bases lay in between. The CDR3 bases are TGTGCCAGCAGTGAAGGGGGATCTCCGGGGGAGCTGTTTTTT. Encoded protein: CASSEGGSPGELFF.

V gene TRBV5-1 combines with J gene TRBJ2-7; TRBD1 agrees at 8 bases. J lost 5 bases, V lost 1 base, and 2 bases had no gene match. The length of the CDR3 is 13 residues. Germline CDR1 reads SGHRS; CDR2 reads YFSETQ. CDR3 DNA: TGCGCCAGCAGCTTGCAGGGGGCCAACGAGCAGTACTTC. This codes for CASSLQGANEQYF.

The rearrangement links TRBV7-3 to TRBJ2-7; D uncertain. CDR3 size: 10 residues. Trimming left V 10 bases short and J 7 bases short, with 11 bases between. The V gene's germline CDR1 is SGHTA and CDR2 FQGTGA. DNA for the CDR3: TGTGCCAAAGAGTCGAGGGAGCAGTACTTC. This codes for CAKESREQYF.

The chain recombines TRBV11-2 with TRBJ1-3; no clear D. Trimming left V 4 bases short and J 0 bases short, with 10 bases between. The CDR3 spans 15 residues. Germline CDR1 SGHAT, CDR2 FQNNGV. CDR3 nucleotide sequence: TGTGCCAGCAGCTCGGTTGGGGACTCTGGAAACACCATATATTTT. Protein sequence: CASSSVGDSGNTIYF. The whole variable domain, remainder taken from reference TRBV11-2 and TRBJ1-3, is EAGVAQSPRYKIIEKRQSVAFWCNPISGHATLYWYQQILGQGPKLLIQFQNNGVVDDSQLPKDRFSAERLKGVDSTLKIQPAKLEDSAVYLCASSSVGDSGNTIYFGEGSWLTVV.

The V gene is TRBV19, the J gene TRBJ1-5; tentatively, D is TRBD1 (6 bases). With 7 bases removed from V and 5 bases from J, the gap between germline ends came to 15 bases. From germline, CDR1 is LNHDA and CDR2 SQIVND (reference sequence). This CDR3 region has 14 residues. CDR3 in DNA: TGTGCCAGTACCGCCCTTGCAGGGGATCAGCCCCAGCATTTT. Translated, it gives CASTALAGDQPQHF.

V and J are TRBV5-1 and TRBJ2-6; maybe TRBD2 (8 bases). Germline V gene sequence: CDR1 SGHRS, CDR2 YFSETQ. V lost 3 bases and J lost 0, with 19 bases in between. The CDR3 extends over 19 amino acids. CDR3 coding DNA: TGCGCCAGCAGCTGGCCGGGAGGGGGCCTAAGCTCTGGGGCCAACGTCCTGACTTTC. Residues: CASSWPGGGLSSGANVLTF.

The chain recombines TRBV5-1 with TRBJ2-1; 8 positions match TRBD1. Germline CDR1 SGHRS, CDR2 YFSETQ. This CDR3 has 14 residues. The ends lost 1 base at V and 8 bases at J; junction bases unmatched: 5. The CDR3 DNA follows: TGCGCCAGCAGCTTGCTTCCAGGGGGCGATGAGCAGTTCTTC. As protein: CASSLLPGGDEQFF. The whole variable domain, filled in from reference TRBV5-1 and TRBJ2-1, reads KAGVTQTPRYLIKTRGQQVTLSCSPISGHRSVSWYQQTPGQGLQFLFEYFSETQRNKGNFPGRFSGRQFSNSRSEMNVSTLELGDSALYLCASSLLPGGDEQFFGPGTRLTVL.

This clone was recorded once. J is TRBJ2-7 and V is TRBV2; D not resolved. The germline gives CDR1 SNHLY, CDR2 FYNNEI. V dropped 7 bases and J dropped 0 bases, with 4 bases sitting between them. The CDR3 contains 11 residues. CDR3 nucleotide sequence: TGTGCCAGCATATACTCCTACGAGCAGTACGTC. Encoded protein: CASIYSYEQYV.

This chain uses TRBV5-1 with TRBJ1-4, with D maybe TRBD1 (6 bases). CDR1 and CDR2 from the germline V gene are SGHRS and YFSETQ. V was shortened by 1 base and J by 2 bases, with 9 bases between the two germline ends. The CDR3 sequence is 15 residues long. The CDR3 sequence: CASSLQGWTNEKLFF. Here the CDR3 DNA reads TGCGCCAGCAGCTTGCAGGGGTGGACTAATGAAAAACTGTTTTTT.

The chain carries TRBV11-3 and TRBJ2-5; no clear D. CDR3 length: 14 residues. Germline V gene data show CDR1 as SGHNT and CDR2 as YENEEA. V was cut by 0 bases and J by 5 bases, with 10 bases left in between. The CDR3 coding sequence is TGTGCCAGCAGCTTAGATTCCACCCCGGAGACCCAGTACTTC. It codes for CASSLDSTPETQYF.